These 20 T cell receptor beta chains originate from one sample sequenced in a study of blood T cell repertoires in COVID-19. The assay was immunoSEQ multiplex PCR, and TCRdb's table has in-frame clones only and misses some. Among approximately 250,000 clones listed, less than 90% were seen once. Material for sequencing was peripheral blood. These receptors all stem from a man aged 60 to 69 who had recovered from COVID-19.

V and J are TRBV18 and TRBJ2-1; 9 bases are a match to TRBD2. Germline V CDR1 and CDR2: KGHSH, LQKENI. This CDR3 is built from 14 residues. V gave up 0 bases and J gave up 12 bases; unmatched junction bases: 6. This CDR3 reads CASSPPGLALGQFF. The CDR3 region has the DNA TGTGCCAGCTCACCACCGGGACTAGCTTTGGGGCAGTTCTTC.

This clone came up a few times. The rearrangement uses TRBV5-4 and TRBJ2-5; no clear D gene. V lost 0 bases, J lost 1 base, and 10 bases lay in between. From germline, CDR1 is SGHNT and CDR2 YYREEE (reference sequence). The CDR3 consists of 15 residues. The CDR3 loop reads CASSLAADIQETQYF. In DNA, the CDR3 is TGTGCCAGCAGCTTGGCGGCAGACATCCAAGAGACCCAGTACTTC.

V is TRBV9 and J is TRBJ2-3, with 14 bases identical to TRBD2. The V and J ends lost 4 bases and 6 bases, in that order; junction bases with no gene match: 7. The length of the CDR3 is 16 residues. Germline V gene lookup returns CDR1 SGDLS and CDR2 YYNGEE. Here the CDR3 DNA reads TGTGCCAGCAGCTTTATGACTAGCGGGAGGGCGGATACGCAGTATTTT. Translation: CASSFMTSGRADTQYF.

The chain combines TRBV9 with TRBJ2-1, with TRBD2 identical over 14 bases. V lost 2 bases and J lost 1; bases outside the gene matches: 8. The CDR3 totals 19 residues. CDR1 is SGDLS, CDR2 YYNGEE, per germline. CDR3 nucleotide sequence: TGTGCCAGCAGCGTCCCGGGACTAGCGGGGGTGGATTCCTACAATGAGCAGTTCTTC. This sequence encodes CASSVPGLAGVDSYNEQFF.

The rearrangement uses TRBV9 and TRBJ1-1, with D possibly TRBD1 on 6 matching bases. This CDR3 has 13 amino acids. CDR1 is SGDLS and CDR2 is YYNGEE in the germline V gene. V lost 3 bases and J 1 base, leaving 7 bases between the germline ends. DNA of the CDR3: TGTGCCAGCAGCGCGACAGGGAACACTGAAGCTTTCTTT. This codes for CASSATGNTEAFF.

The CDR3 nucleotides are TGTGCCAGCAGCTTCCGGACTAGGAGGCATGAGCAGTTCTTC. Protein: CASSFRTRRHEQFF. The V call is TRBV13, the J call TRBJ2-1, with TRBD2 matching over 7 bases. The CDR3 is 14 residues long. J lost 8 bases, V lost 3 bases, and 7 bases had no gene match. Per germline, CDR1 PRHDT and CDR2 FYEKMQ (reference sequence).

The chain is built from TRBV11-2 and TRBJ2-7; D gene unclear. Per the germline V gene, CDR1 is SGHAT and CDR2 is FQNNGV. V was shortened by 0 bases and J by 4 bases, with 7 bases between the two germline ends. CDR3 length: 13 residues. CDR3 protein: CASSLERPYEQYF. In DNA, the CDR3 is TGTGCCAGCAGCTTAGAGCGCCCATACGAGCAGTACTTC.

CDR3 sequence reads: CAIRNDGGDTEAFF. The CDR3 region has the DNA TGTGCCATCAGAAACGACGGAGGGGACACTGAAGCTTTCTTT. This chain uses TRBV10-3 with TRBJ1-1; D is possibly TRBD1 (5 bases). The CDR3 contains 14 residues. Germline V gene data show CDR1 as ENHRY and CDR2 as SYGVKD. With 6 bases removed from V and 3 bases from J, the gap between germline ends came to 14 bases.

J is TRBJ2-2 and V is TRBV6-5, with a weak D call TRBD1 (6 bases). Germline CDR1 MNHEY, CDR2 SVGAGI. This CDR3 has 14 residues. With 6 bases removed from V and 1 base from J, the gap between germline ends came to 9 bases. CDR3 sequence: CASRWGQNTGELFF. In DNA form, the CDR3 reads TGTGCCAGCAGGTGGGGACAGAACACCGGGGAGCTGTTTTTT.

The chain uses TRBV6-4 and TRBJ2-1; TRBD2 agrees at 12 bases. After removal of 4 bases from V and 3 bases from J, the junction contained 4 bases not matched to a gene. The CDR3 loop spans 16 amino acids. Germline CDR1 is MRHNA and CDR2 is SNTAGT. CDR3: CASSVRTSGNYNEQFF. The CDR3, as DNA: TGTGCCAGCAGTGTCAGGACTAGCGGGAACTACAATGAGCAGTTCTTC.

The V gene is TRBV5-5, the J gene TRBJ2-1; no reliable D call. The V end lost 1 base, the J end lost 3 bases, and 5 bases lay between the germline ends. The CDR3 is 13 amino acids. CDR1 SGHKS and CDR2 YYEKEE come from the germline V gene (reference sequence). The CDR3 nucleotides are TGTGCCAGCAGCTTGTCTCTCTACAATGAGCAGTTCTTC. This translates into CASSLSLYNEQFF.

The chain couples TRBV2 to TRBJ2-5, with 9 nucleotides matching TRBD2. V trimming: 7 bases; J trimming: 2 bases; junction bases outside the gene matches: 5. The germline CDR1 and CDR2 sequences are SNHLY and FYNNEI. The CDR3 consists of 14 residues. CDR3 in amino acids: CASTRLADQETQYF. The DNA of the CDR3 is TGTGCCAGCACCAGACTAGCGGATCAAGAGACCCAGTACTTC.

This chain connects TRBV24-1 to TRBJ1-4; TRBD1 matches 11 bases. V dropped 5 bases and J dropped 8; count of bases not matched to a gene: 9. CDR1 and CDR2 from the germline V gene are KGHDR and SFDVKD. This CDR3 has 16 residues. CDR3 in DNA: TGTGCCACCAGTGGTTCCGGGACAGGGGGTCGCGAAAAACTGTTTTTT. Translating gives CATSGSGTGGREKLFF.

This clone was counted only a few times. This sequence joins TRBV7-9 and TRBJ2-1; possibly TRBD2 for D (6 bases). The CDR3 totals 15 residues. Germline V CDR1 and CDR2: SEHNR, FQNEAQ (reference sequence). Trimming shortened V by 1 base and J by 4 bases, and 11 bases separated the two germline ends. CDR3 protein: CASSLVGGRYNEQFF. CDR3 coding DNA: TGTGCCAGCAGCTTAGTCGGGGGAAGGTACAATGAGCAGTTCTTC.

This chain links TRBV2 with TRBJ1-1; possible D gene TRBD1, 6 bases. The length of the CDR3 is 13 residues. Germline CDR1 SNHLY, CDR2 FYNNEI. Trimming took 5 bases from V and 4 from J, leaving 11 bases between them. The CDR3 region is CASSLRGGTEAFF. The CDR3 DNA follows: TGTGCCAGCAGTCTCAGGGGTGGCACTGAAGCTTTCTTT.

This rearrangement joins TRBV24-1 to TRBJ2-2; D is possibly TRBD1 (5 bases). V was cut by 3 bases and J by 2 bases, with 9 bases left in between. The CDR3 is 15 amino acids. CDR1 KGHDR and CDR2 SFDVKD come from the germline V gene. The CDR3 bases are TGTGCCACCAGTGATAGGCAGGGAAACACCGGGGAGCTGTTTTTT. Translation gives CATSDRQGNTGELFF.

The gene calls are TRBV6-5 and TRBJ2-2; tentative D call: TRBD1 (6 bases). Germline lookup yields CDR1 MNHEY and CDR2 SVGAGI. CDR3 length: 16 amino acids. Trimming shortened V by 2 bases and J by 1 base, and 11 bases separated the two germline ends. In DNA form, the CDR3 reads TGTGCCAGCAGTTACGAGGGACACTTGAACACCGGGGAGCTGTTTTTT. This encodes CASSYEGHLNTGELFF.

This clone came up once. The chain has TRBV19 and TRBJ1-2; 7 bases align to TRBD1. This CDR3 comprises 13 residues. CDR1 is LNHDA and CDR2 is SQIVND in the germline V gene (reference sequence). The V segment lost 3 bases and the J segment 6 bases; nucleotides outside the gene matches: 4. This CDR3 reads CASSITGENGYTF. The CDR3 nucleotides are TGTGCCAGTAGTATCACAGGGGAGAATGGCTACACCTTC.

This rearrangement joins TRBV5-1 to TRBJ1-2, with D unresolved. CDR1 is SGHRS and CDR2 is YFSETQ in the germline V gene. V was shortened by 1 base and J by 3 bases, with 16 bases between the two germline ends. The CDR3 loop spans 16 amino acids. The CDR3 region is CASSLSLFGRDYGYTF. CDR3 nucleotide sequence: TGCGCCAGCAGCTTGTCTCTGTTCGGTCGGGACTATGGCTACACCTTC.

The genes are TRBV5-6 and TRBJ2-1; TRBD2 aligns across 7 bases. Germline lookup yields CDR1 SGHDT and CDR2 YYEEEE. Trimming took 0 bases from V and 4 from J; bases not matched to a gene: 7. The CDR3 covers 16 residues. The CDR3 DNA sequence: TGTGCCAGCAGCTTGGCCTCTCCCGGGGGGTACAATGAGCAGTTCTTC. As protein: CASSLASPGGYNEQFF.